These 32 T cell receptor beta chains share one sample of origin, sequenced in a study of CD8+CD57+ T cells in acquired aplastic anemia. Genomic DNA acted as the template from which TCR beta VDJ combination and CDR3 sequence profiling were carried out. One entry per CDR3 protein, called by TCRdb with MiXCR from the reads. The sample yields hundreds of thousands of distinct CDR3 sequences, 65% to 75% seen once. The sample was sorted CD4+, CD8+, or CD8+CD57+ T cells (not recorded which) from PBMCs. The receptors shown here come from a human donor in good health, serving as a control.

Concerning this clonotype itself: Sequence at one end of the junction differs from germline and may be a read error. V is TRBV5-1 and J is TRBJ1-1; D is unclear. Germline V gene sequence: CDR1 SGHRS, CDR2 YFSETQ. The CDR3 has 11 amino acids. The CDR3 reads CASSYKSETCF. The CDR3 DNA is TGCGCCAGCAGCTACAAGTCTGAGACATGCTTT.

The chain links TRBV7-6 to TRBJ2-3, with TRBD2 matching over 12 bases. The germline V gene has CDR1 SGHVS and CDR2 FNYEAQ. V lost 3 bases and J lost 2; bases outside the gene matches: 6. The CDR3 loop spans 17 amino acids. The CDR3 DNA follows: TGTGCCAGCAGCTTTGGACTAGCGGGGTATATCACAGATACGCAGTATTTT. It is translated as CASSFGLAGYITDTQYF. The full variable domain, completed using reference TRBV7-6 and TRBJ2-3, is GAGVSQSPRYKVTKRGQDVALRCDPISGHVSLYWYRQALGQGPEFLTYFNYEAQQDKSGLPNDRFSAERPEGSISTLTIQRTEQRDSAMYRCASSFGLAGYITDTQYFGPGTRLTVL.

In regard to this clonotype: Given a much more abundant clone one base away, this may be a read error. The chain has TRBV10-3 and TRBJ2-5; the match to TRBD2 covers 7 bases. There are 12 residues in the CDR3. Trimming took 5 bases from V and 5 from J; bases not matched to a gene: 2. Germline-derived CDR1 and CDR2 are ENHRY and SYGVKD. The CDR3 DNA reads TGTGCCATCAGTTGGGAGGGCGAGACCCAGTACTTC. Residues: CAISWEGETQYF.

This chain connects TRBV7-9 to TRBJ1-2, with 8 bases aligning to TRBD1. Per the germline V gene, CDR1 is SEHNR and CDR2 is FQNEAQ (reference sequence). The CDR3 is made up of 15 amino acids. Trimming removed 6 bases from V and 3 bases from J; junction bases left unmatched: 9. For the CDR3, the DNA is TGTGCCAGCAGATACAGGGGGGGAGAATACTATGGCTACACCTTC. It translates to CASRYRGGEYYGYTF.

This clonotype occurred a few times. The J gene is TRBJ1-5, the V gene TRBV27; a possible D gene is TRBD1 (6 bases). The CDR3 sequence is 13 residues long. With 6 bases removed from V and 5 bases from J, the gap between germline ends came to 11 bases. Germline values: CDR1 MNHEY, CDR2 SMNVEV (reference sequence). CDR3 region: CASRGAGDQPQHF. The CDR3 DNA reads as TGTGCCAGCAGGGGGGCGGGGGATCAGCCCCAGCATTTT.

A few counts support this clonotype. One end of the junction does not line up with germline, which may come from a read error. The gene calls are TRBV6-4 and TRBJ2-7; tentative D call: TRBD1 (7 bases). Germline values: CDR1 MRHNA, CDR2 SNTAGT. The CDR3 spans 13 residues. CDR3 region: CASSAGQTYEQYF. DNA for the CDR3: TGTGCCAGTAGTGCGGGACAGACCTACGAGCAGTACTTC.

Note on this clonotype: Because it lacks the conserved phenylalanine or tryptophan at the end, this CDR3 is likely a read error. Because the CDR3's place on the DNA is in doubt, the DNA is left out and the CDR3 is given as listed by TCRdb. The CDR3 region is CASSIGTNSPLHFTN. V is TRBV19 and J is TRBJ1-2. From its first to its last residue, the CDR3 has 15 amino acids. CDR1 LNHDA and CDR2 SQIVND come from the germline V gene (reference sequence).

This clonotype was counted many times. V usage is TRBV5-5 and J usage is TRBJ2-7, with D tentatively TRBD2 (6 bases). V was pared by 3 bases and J by 3 bases, with 7 bases between. CDR1 is SGHKS, CDR2 YYEKEE, per germline (reference sequence). The CDR3 contains 12 residues. Here the CDR3 DNA reads TGTGCCAGCAGCTCGGAGGGCTACGAGCAGTACTTC. Its protein product is CASSSEGYEQYF.

The chain joins TRBV7-2 to TRBJ2-2, with D possibly being TRBD1 or TRBD2 (5 bases each). The CDR3 loop spans 16 amino acids. V lost 5 bases to trimming and J lost 2 bases, with 15 bases between them. Per germline, CDR1 SGHTA and CDR2 FQGNSA. CDR3 protein: CASSPRGAFNTGELFF. In DNA, the CDR3 is TGTGCCAGCAGCCCTAGAGGGGCGTTCAACACCGGGGAGCTGTTTTTT.

With respect to this clonotype: The junction departs from germline at one end; a sequencing error may be responsible. The rearrangement uses TRBV7-9 and TRBJ1-1, with D hard to call. Germline CDR1 is SEHNR and CDR2 is FQNEAQ (reference sequence). The CDR3 loop spans 10 amino acids. Written as DNA, the CDR3 is TGTGCCAGCAGCTTAAGCGCCGCGTACTTT. Translated: CASSLSAAYF.

The chain joins TRBV6-5 to TRBJ2-1; no firm D call. The CDR3 extends over 16 amino acids. With 6 bases removed from V and 4 bases from J, the gap between germline ends came to 19 bases. Germline V gene lookup returns CDR1 MNHEY and CDR2 SVGAGI. The CDR3 spells CASRKQRTLEYNEQFF. As DNA, the CDR3 is TGTGCCAGCAGGAAACAGCGCACGCTCGAATACAATGAGCAGTTCTTC.

This clonotype was counted at least ten times. The J gene is TRBJ2-5, the V gene TRBV12-3 or TRBV12-4, with D uncertain. Trimming removed 6 bases at V and 3 bases at J, with 8 bases between. The CDR3 totals 12 residues. The CDR3 nucleotides are TGTGCCAGCAGGCTCCAAAAAGAGACCCAGTACTTC. This sequence encodes CASRLQKETQYF.

The chain joins TRBV7-2 to TRBJ2-7; perhaps TRBD2 as D (5 bases). Germline CDR1 and CDR2: SGHTA and FQGNSA. The length of the CDR3 is 15 residues. The V end lost 3 bases, the J end lost 13 bases, and 25 bases lay between the germline ends. The chain's CDR3 is CASSLSLRETQYFYF. The CDR3 DNA follows: TGTGCCAGCAGCTTGAGTCTTAGGGAGACCCAGTACTTCTACTTC.

The chain recombines TRBV7-9 with TRBJ1-6, with D maybe TRBD1 (6 bases). The germline V gene has CDR1 SEHNR and CDR2 FQNEAQ (reference sequence). CDR3 size: 16 residues. Trimming took off 1 base at V and 0 bases at J, with 7 bases between the two ends. The CDR3 DNA is TGTGCCAGCAGCTTAGGGACAGCCTCCTATAATTCACCCCTCCACTTT. Protein: CASSLGTASYNSPLHF.

This clonotype was recorded at least ten times. V gene TRBV20-1 combines with J gene TRBJ2-3; tentative D call: TRBD2 (6 bases). CDR1 and CDR2 (germline): DFQATT, SNEGSKA (reference sequence). The V and J ends lost 8 bases and 2 bases respectively, with 14 bases between them. This CDR3 has 13 amino acids. The CDR3: CSCGGTLTDTQYF. The CDR3 DNA is TGCAGTTGTGGCGGGACCCTCACAGATACGCAGTATTTT.

As regards this clonotype: One end of the junction fails to match germline, which may point to a read error. The chain combines TRBV10-3 with TRBJ1-2; D is ambiguous. The CDR3 length is 14 residues. Germline CDR1 ENHRY, CDR2 SYGVKD. CDR3 sequence: CAISESEITEYYTF. CDR3 DNA sequence: TGTGCCATCAGCGAGTCGGAAATTACTGAGTACTACACCTTC.

This clonotype has only one observation. The rearrangement links TRBV7-2 to TRBJ1-2; tentatively, D is TRBD1 (5 bases). The CDR3 has 13 residues. Germline-derived CDR1 and CDR2 are SGHTA and FQGNSA. Trimming cost V 7 bases and J 13 bases, with 22 bases left between them. The CDR3 here is CASTYGGGDGATF. Here the CDR3 DNA reads TGTGCCAGCACGTACGGGGGGGGGGACGGCGCCACCTTC. Based on the CDR3 plus reference TRBV7-2 and TRBJ1-2, the full variable domain is GAGVSQSPSNKVTEKGKDVELRCDPISGHTALYWYRQSLGQGLEFLIYFQGNSAPDKSGLPSDRFSAERTGGSVSTLTIQRTQQEDSAVYLCASTYGGGDGATFGSGTRLTVV.

This rearrangement joins TRBV5-1 to TRBJ1-1; 8 bases line up with TRBD1. V was pared by 4 bases and J by 4 bases, with 12 bases of the junction left unmatched. The length of the CDR3 is 16 residues. Germline CDR1 is SGHRS and CDR2 is YFSETQ. The CDR3, as DNA: TGCGCCAGCAGCCGGACAGGGTGGGGCACGGTCACTGAAGCTTTCTTT. Its translation: CASSRTGWGTVTEAFF.

V usage is TRBV29-1 and J usage is TRBJ2-1; TRBD2 matches at 10 bases. CDR3 size: 14 residues. Germline CDR1 and CDR2: SQVTM and ANQGSEA. V dropped 4 bases and J dropped 9; count of bases not matched to a gene: 9. CDR3: CSVGTSGAKGEQFF. CDR3 nucleotides: TGCAGCGTTGGAACTAGCGGGGCTAAGGGTGAGCAGTTCTTC.

The chain joins TRBV9 to TRBJ1-1; 7 positions match TRBD1. The CDR3 covers 19 residues. J lost 3 bases, V lost 0 bases, and 17 bases had no gene match. The germline gives CDR1 SGDLS, CDR2 YYNGEE. DNA for the CDR3: TGTGCCAGCAGCGTAGATGAGTCAGGGGGTGCAGGGACCTACACTGAAGCTTTCTTT. This translates into CASSVDESGGAGTYTEAFF. The whole variable domain, filled in from reference TRBV9 and TRBJ1-1, reads DSGVTQTPKHLITATGQRVTLRCSPRSGDLSVYWYQQSLDQGLQFLIQYYNGEERAKGNILERFSAQQFPDLHSELNLSSLELGDSALYFCASSVDESGGAGTYTEAFFGQGTRLTVV.

With regard to this clonotype: A much larger clone sits a single nucleotide away, making a read error possible. The CDR3 does not close with the conserved phenylalanine or tryptophan, likely indicating a read error. The CDR3 spells CASSGTGGSAEAFL. CDR3 sequence (DNA): TGTGCCAGCAGTGGGACAGGGGGTAGCGCTGAAGCTTTCCTT. The chain recombines TRBV6-1 with TRBJ1-1; TRBD1 matches at 10 bases. CDR1 and CDR2 from the germline V gene are MNHNS and SASEGT. The V segment lost 4 bases and the J segment 6 bases; nucleotides outside the gene matches: 5. The CDR3 covers 14 residues.

This clonotype was found many times. This sequence joins TRBV5-8 and TRBJ1-1; perhaps TRBD1 as D (6 bases). The germline V gene has CDR1 SGHTS and CDR2 YDEGEE. The germline V and J ends were trimmed by 0 bases and 0 bases, with 9 bases remaining between them. This CDR3 has 15 amino acids. The DNA of the CDR3 is TGTGCCAGCAGCTTGGGTACAGGGATGAACACTGAAGCTTTCTTT. Encoded protein: CASSLGTGMNTEAFF.

This clonotype has just one count. The chain combines TRBV20-1 with TRBJ2-3; the D is unclear. Between the trimmed V and J ends, which lost 6 bases and 0 bases, there was a span of 10 bases. CDR1 DFQATT and CDR2 SNEGSKA come from the germline V gene (reference sequence). CDR3 length: 13 amino acids. CDR3 in DNA: TGCAGTGCCATATATGCTAGCACAGATACGCAGTATTTT. This codes for CSAIYASTDTQYF.

This clonotype has a count of ten or more. The chain couples TRBV30 to TRBJ1-4, with D unclear. This CDR3 spans 13 amino acids. The germline gives CDR1 GTSNPN, CDR2 SVGIG (reference sequence). Trimming left V 0 bases short and J 4 bases short, with 6 bases between. In DNA, the CDR3 is TGTGCCTGGAGTGTACGGTATAATGAAAAACTGTTTTTT. Protein product: CAWSVRYNEKLFF.

This clonotype was seen just once. An end of the junction differs from the germline gene, which may be a read error. This sequence joins TRBV7-9 and TRBJ1-2, with D perhaps TRBD1 (6 bases). This CDR3 has 14 amino acids. From germline, CDR1 is SEHNR and CDR2 FQNEAQ (reference sequence). The CDR3, as DNA: TGTGCCAGCAGCTCCCAGGGGACCTTTCAGCCCCAGCATTTC. As protein: CASSSQGTFQPQHF.

The chain combines TRBV11-2 with TRBJ2-3; 10 bases match TRBD2. Trimming cost V 3 bases and J 11 bases; bases outside gene matches: 11. The CDR3 length is 15 residues. Germline lookup yields CDR1 SGHAT and CDR2 FQNNGV. Here the CDR3 reads CASSFQRGGGNEQYF. The CDR3 coding sequence is TGTGCCAGCAGCTTTCAGCGGGGGGGCGGCAATGAGCAGTATTTT.

For this clonotype: One end of the junction does not line up with germline, which may come from a read error. The rearrangement joins TRBV9 to TRBJ1-1; D ambiguous. The germline CDR1 and CDR2 sequences are SGDLS and YYNGEE. There are 13 residues in the CDR3. CDR3 region: CASTSAPDTEAFF. CDR3 in DNA: TGTGCCAGCACCTCAGCCCCTGACACTGAAGCCTTCTTT.

A note on this clonotype: Likely a read error: the CDR3 ends without its conserved phenylalanine or tryptophan. The DNA is left out, because the CDR3 cannot be placed on it with certainty; the CDR3 is given as TCRdb lists it. The chain joins TRBV7-8 to TRBJ1-1; the table's D call TRBD1 went unverified against the DNA. The CDR3 region is 13 residues in length, termini included. Germline V gene data show CDR1 as SGHVS and CDR2 as FQNEAQ. The CDR3: CASSPQGVANVLT.

To note about this clonotype: This may arise from a read error, as a much more abundant clone is one base away. This CDR3 is missing its conserved last phenylalanine or tryptophan, likely due to a read error. The chain couples TRBV20-1 to TRBJ1-1, with TRBD1 matching 9 bases. This CDR3 is built from 15 residues. The germline V gene encodes CDR1 DFQATT and CDR2 SNEGSKA (reference sequence). V lost 3 bases and J lost 7; bases outside the gene matches: 12. CDR3 loop: CSASVFGTGNLEAFS. CDR3 in DNA: TGCAGTGCTAGCGTCTTTGGGACAGGGAACCTTGAAGCTTTCTCT.

Remarks on this clonotype: The conserved final phenylalanine or tryptophan is absent from the CDR3, which likely points to a read error. The DNA is omitted, as the CDR3 cannot be located on it reliably, and the CDR3 follows TCRdb's listing. The rearrangement links TRBV10-3 to TRBJ1-3; the table's TRBD1 call for D was not verified on the DNA. The germline gives CDR1 ENHRY, CDR2 SYGVKD. The CDR3 length is 11 residues, termini included. Here the CDR3 reads CAISESPGANT.

J is TRBJ1-2 and V is TRBV2, with unresolved D. Trimming removed 4 bases at V and 4 bases at J, with 16 bases between. The CDR3 contains 15 residues. Germline lookup yields CDR1 SNHLY and CDR2 FYNNEI. The CDR3 DNA reads as TGTGCCAGCAGTGTCAAGGGCAGTTGGAGCTATGGCTACACCTTC. The encoded protein is CASSVKGSWSYGYTF.

The table lists this clonotype with many counts. This chain uses TRBV5-8 with TRBJ1-2, with TRBD1 identical over 8 bases. Germline V gene data show CDR1 as SGHTS and CDR2 as YDEGEE. J gave up 1 base and V 3 bases, and 5 bases lay outside the gene matches. The CDR3 consists of 15 residues. CDR3 sequence reads: CASSSDRVVNYGYTF. The DNA of the CDR3 is TGTGCCAGCAGCTCGGACAGGGTCGTTAACTATGGCTACACCTTC.